Here is one T cell receptor beta chain with its context. The source of the sample is a study of blood T cell repertoires in COVID-19. CDR1 LGHDT and CDR2 YNNKEL come from the germline V gene (reference sequence). CDR3 length equals 16 residues. With 2 bases clipped from V and 2 bases from J, the junction kept 5 bases outside the gene matches. The data were produced by immunoSEQ multiplex PCR, yet TCRdb's version contains in-frame clones alone and is incomplete. In the table there are 350,000 to 450,000 clones, 90% to 95% of which are singletons. Material: PBMCs or T cells enriched from blood (not recorded which). This TCR was recovered from a middle-aged woman who had been exposed to COVID-19. The V call is TRBV3-1 (or the pseudogene TRBV3-2), the J call TRBJ1-3, with 8 bases lining up with TRBD1. The CDR3 protein is CASSQWQGATGNTIYF. The CDR3 DNA follows: TGTGCCAGCAGCCAATGGCAGGGGGCAACTGGAAACACCATATATTTT.